The sequence of this T cell receptor beta chain was determined in a study of T cells in Graves' hyperthyroidism and ophthalmopathy. This clonotype was recorded at least ten times. The CDR3 length is 14 residues. With 3 bases clipped from V and 6 bases from J, the junction kept 6 bases outside the gene matches. The investigators amplified TCR beta CDR3 regions from RNA transcripts. HTBI primers were employed in a first-round RT-PCR of the TCR CDR3. TCRdb re-called the multiplex PCR reads with MiXCR, one entry per CDR3 protein. The top ten clones hold less than 4.5% of a sample with under 650,000 distinct CDR3 sequences, around 15% of them seen once.

Material for sequencing was blood. The clonotype was recovered from a woman in her 30s with Graves' hyperthyroidism. The V call is TRBV12-3 or TRBV12-4, the J call TRBJ2-7, with TRBD2 matching over 9 bases. CDR3 loop: CASSLIAGVSEQYF. The CDR3 DNA reads TGTGCCAGCAGTTTGATAGCGGGAGTCTCCGAGCAGTACTTC.